Presented here are 31 T cell receptor beta chains from one specimen sequenced in a study of CD8 T cells in Susac syndrome. RNA amounts of roughly 0.5 to 1 ug underwent reverse transcription with random hexamers. TCRdb re-called the immunoSEQ multiplex PCR reads with MiXCR, one entry per CDR3 protein. Of about 180,000 distinct CDR3 sequences in the sample, roughly 95% were seen once. Sequencing input: CD4+ T cells from PBMCs. Every receptor here comes from a human donor with Susac syndrome.

This clonotype appeared a single time. The chain combines TRBV4-3 with TRBJ1-5; the D is unclear. Trimming took 2 bases from V and 2 from J, leaving 10 bases between them. Per the germline V gene, CDR1 is LGHNA and CDR2 is YSLEER. CDR3 length: 15 amino acids. CDR3: CASSQSHGRNQPQHF. CDR3 nucleotides: TGCGCCAGCAGCCAATCGCACGGTCGCAATCAGCCCCAGCATTTT.

The chain has TRBV5-1 and TRBJ2-1; D is undetermined. Germline V gives CDR1 SGHRS, CDR2 YFSETQ. There are 13 residues in the CDR3. V gave up 0 bases and J gave up 11 bases, with 12 bases separating them. The CDR3 DNA is TGCGCCAGCAGCTTGGCCCCCAAGGACCAGCAGTTCTTC. Translated: CASSLAPKDQQFF.

This sequence joins TRBV2 and TRBJ2-2, with D possibly being TRBD2 (6 bases). The CDR3 has 18 amino acids. V was pared by 5 bases and J by 1 base, with 20 bases between. Germline V gives CDR1 SNHLY, CDR2 FYNNEI. This chain's CDR3 is CASSQRGLNLRNTGELFF. CDR3 nucleotides: TGTGCCAGCAGTCAAAGGGGACTGAACCTTAGGAACACCGGGGAGCTGTTTTTT.

The rearrangement joins TRBV18 to TRBJ2-1; TRBD2 aligns across 10 bases. The CDR3 runs to 16 residues. Losses at the gene ends were 0 bases for V and 4 bases for J; bases not matched to a gene: 3. Germline V gives CDR1 KGHSH, CDR2 LQKENI. The CDR3 is CASSPPTSGLYNEQFF. DNA of the CDR3: TGTGCCAGCTCACCACCGACTAGCGGGCTTTACAATGAGCAGTTCTTC.

J is TRBJ2-5 and V is TRBV11-2, with 9 bases aligning to TRBD1. This CDR3 has 18 residues. V lost 4 bases to trimming and J lost 3 bases; unmatched junction nucleotides: 15. CDR1 SGHAT and CDR2 FQNNGV come from the germline V gene. The CDR3, as DNA: TGTGCCAGCAGCTCGAAACGGCCCGCGGACAGGGGAAAAGAGACCCAGTACTTC. Translating gives CASSSKRPADRGKETQYF.

This chain uses TRBV28 with TRBJ2-7; D gene unclear. The CDR3 length is 13 residues. Germline V gene lookup returns CDR1 MDHEN and CDR2 SYDVKM. The V and J ends lost 4 bases and 2 bases respectively, with 9 bases between them. CDR3 amino acids: CASSYIGAYEQYF. For the CDR3, the DNA is TGTGCCAGCAGTTACATCGGAGCCTACGAGCAGTACTTC.

The V gene is TRBV29-1, the J gene TRBJ1-3; tentative D call: TRBD1 (6 bases). The CDR3 has 15 amino acids. Germline V gene data show CDR1 as SQVTM and CDR2 as ANQGSEA. V lost 6 bases and J lost 0, with 15 bases in between. CDR3 nucleotides: TGCAGCGTGGTACAGGGAGGTGGCTCTGGAAACACCATATATTTT. Encoded protein: CSVVQGGGSGNTIYF.

This sequence joins TRBV6-6 and TRBJ2-7; D remains ambiguous. The V end lost 0 bases, the J end lost 2 bases, and 2 bases lay between the germline ends. Germline V gene lookup returns CDR1 MNHNY and CDR2 SVGAGI (reference sequence). The CDR3 extends over 12 amino acids. The CDR3: CASSYSPYEQYV. In nucleotides, the CDR3 is TGTGCCAGCAGTTACTCCCCCTACGAGCAGTACGTC.

This rearrangement joins TRBV30 to TRBJ2-2; 14 bases agree with TRBD2. Unmatched junction bases numbered 4, after V lost 2 bases and J lost 5 bases. CDR1 is GTSNPN, CDR2 SVGIG, per germline (reference sequence). The CDR3 totals 16 residues. The CDR3 spells CAWSPTSGRATGELFF. In nucleotides, the CDR3 is TGTGCCTGGAGTCCGACTAGCGGGAGGGCAACCGGGGAGCTGTTTTTT.

The CDR3 reads CASSFRPGVETQYF. For the CDR3, the DNA is TGTGCCAGCAGTTTTAGGCCAGGGGTAGAGACCCAGTACTTC. The chain recombines TRBV7-3 with TRBJ2-5; TRBD1 might be the D (6 bases). CDR1 and CDR2 from the germline V gene are SGHTA and FQGTGA. The CDR3 runs to 14 residues. V lost 6 bases and J 4 bases, leaving 15 bases between the germline ends. Full variable domain (missing parts from reference TRBV7-3 and TRBJ2-5): GAGVSQTPSNKVTEKGKYVELRCDPISGHTALYWYRQSLGQGPEFLIYFQGTGAADDSGLPNDRFFAVRPEGSVSTLKIQRTERGDSAVYLCASSFRPGVETQYFGPGTRLLVL.

J is TRBJ2-3 and V is TRBV13, with D hard to call. Germline V CDR1 and CDR2: PRHDT, FYEKMQ (reference sequence). The CDR3 totals 15 residues. V lost 2 bases, J lost 6 bases, and 15 bases lay in between. CDR3: CASSLTLRAGDTQYF. DNA of the CDR3: TGTGCCAGCAGCTTAACCCTACGGGCAGGTGATACGCAGTATTTT. The full variable domain, with the rest looked up from reference TRBV13 and TRBJ2-3, is AAGVIQSPRHLIKEKRETATLKCYPIPRHDTVYWYQQGPGQDPQFLISFYEKMQSDKGSIPDRFSAQQFSDYHSELNMSSLELGDSALYFCASSLTLRAGDTQYFGPGTRLTVL.

This rearrangement joins TRBV6-5 to TRBJ2-1; the match to TRBD2 covers 11 bases. The CDR3 has 16 amino acids. The germline CDR1 and CDR2 sequences are MNHEY and SVGAGI. The junction had 3 bases not matched to a gene; V was cut back by 1 base and J by 4 bases. CDR3 sequence (DNA): TGTGCCAGCAGTTACTTCGGGACTAGCGGTTACAATGAGCAGTTCTTC. Residues: CASSYFGTSGYNEQFF.

The chain employs TRBV2 and TRBJ1-5, with TRBD1 matching over 11 bases. With 5 bases clipped from V and 6 bases from J, the junction kept 3 bases outside the gene matches. Looked up from germline, CDR1 is SNHLY and CDR2 is FYNNEI. CDR3 length equals 14 residues. The chain's CDR3 is CASSTGTGGQPQHF. CDR3 sequence (DNA): TGTGCCAGCAGTACCGGGACAGGGGGTCAGCCCCAGCATTTT.

The rearrangement links TRBV4-3 to TRBJ2-6; maybe TRBD1 (5 bases). The CDR3 runs 15 residues. Germline values: CDR1 LGHNA, CDR2 YSLEER. The germline V and J ends were trimmed by 3 bases and 4 bases, with 10 bases remaining between them. CDR3 nucleotides: TGCGCCAGCAGCCACCAGGGATCCGGGGCCAACGTCCTGACTTTC. It yields the protein CASSHQGSGANVLTF.

The J gene is TRBJ2-7, the V gene TRBV9; 8 nucleotides align to TRBD2. The trim removed 3 bases at V and 6 bases at J, leaving 8 bases unmatched. Germline CDR1 reads SGDLS; CDR2 reads YYNGEE. This CDR3 contains 14 residues. CDR3 in amino acids: CASSEREIPGEQYF. Here the CDR3 DNA reads TGTGCCAGCAGCGAGCGGGAGATACCTGGCGAGCAGTACTTC. The full variable domain, its missing parts supplied by reference TRBV9 and TRBJ2-7, is DSGVTQTPKHLITATGQRVTLRCSPRSGDLSVYWYQQSLDQGLQFLIQYYNGEERAKGNILERFSAQQFPDLHSELNLSSLELGDSALYFCASSEREIPGEQYFGPGTRLTVT.

This chain connects TRBV20-1 to TRBJ2-1; perhaps TRBD1 as D (5 bases). The germline V gene encodes CDR1 DFQATT and CDR2 SNEGSKA (reference sequence). The V end lost 3 bases, the J end lost 5 bases, and 14 bases lay between the germline ends. The CDR3 is made up of 14 amino acids. In DNA, the CDR3 is TGCAGTGCTAGGCAGGGCCTTACAAACAATGAGCAGTTCTTC. Amino acids: CSARQGLTNNEQFF.

This sequence joins TRBV28 and TRBJ1-2; no reliable D call. This CDR3 is built from 12 residues. Germline loops: CDR1 MDHEN, CDR2 SYDVKM. In nucleotides, the CDR3 is TGTGCTACCCCCGCCACTCGTGGTGGCTACACCTTC. This gives the protein CATPATRGGYTF.

The CDR3 loop reads CSVEQGPFTEAFF. In DNA form, the CDR3 reads TGCAGCGTGGAACAGGGCCCTTTCACTGAAGCTTTCTTT. J is TRBJ1-1 and V is TRBV29-1, with D possibly matching TRBD1 (6 bases). Germline CDR1 SQVTM, CDR2 ANQGSEA. The CDR3 totals 13 residues. V dropped 6 bases and J dropped 4 bases, with 15 bases sitting between them. The whole variable domain, remainder taken from reference TRBV29-1 and TRBJ1-1, is SAVISQKPSRDICQRGTSLTIQCQVDSQVTMMFWYRQQPGQSLTLIATANQGSEATYESGFVIDKFPISRPNLTFSTLTVSNMSPEDSSIYLCSVEQGPFTEAFFGQGTRLTVV.

This rearrangement joins TRBV6-5 to TRBJ1-6; possibly TRBD1 for D (5 bases). Per the germline V gene, CDR1 is MNHEY and CDR2 is SVGAGI. The CDR3 covers 13 residues. V lost 2 bases, J lost 7 bases, and 6 bases lay in between. CDR3 coding DNA: TGTGCCAGCAGTTACCGGGGCAATTCACCCCTCCACTTT. It is translated as CASSYRGNSPLHF.

The chain combines TRBV29-1 with TRBJ1-1, with TRBD1 as a possible D gene (5 bases). Germline V gene data show CDR1 as SQVTM and CDR2 as ANQGSEA. Trimming took off 6 bases at V and 0 bases at J, with 14 bases between the two ends. The CDR3 is 14 amino acids. The CDR3 DNA follows: TGCAGCGTCGCCTCTACAGGCCTGAACACTGAAGCTTTCTTT. It is translated as CSVASTGLNTEAFF.

This chain links TRBV29-1 with TRBJ2-7; 7 bases fit TRBD2. Per the germline V gene, CDR1 is SQVTM and CDR2 is ANQGSEA. The CDR3 sequence is 17 residues long. The V segment lost 4 bases and the J segment 1 base; nucleotides outside the gene matches: 16. The CDR3 here is CSVVFAGTTDFSYEQYF. In DNA form, the CDR3 reads TGCAGCGTTGTCTTTGCTGGGACTACCGACTTTTCCTACGAGCAGTACTTC.

The rearrangement uses TRBV11-3 and TRBJ2-1; D may be TRBD1 (6 bases). V lost 5 bases to trimming and J lost 6 bases, with 14 bases between them. Germline CDR1 SGHNT, CDR2 YENEEA. CDR3 length: 14 residues. The CDR3 DNA follows: TGTGCCAGCAGCCGGATTACAGGGATCAATGAGCAGTTCTTC. Translation: CASSRITGINEQFF.

CDR3 sequence: CSAGNSGGSHYEQYF. The CDR3 nucleotides read TGCAGTGCTGGAAATTCGGGAGGCAGCCACTACGAGCAGTACTTC. V gene TRBV20-1 combines with J gene TRBJ2-7, with 7 bases fitting TRBD2. This CDR3 spans 15 amino acids. Trimming cost V 5 bases and J 3 bases; bases outside gene matches: 13. Looked up from germline, CDR1 is DFQATT and CDR2 is SNEGSKA (reference sequence).

The gene calls are TRBV15 and TRBJ2-5; unclear D gene. Germline CDR1 LNHNV, CDR2 YYDKDF (reference sequence). Trimming shortened V by 1 base and J by 1 base, and 10 bases separated the two germline ends. CDR3 length: 15 residues. CDR3 nucleotides: TGTGCCACCAGCAGAGTCTCCTACGTCCAAGAGACCCAGTACTTC. Protein product: CATSRVSYVQETQYF.

CDR3 nucleotides: TGCGCCAGCAGGCGGACTAGCGGGAATGAGCAGTTCTTC. Translating it yields CASRRTSGNEQFF. This chain links TRBV5-1 with TRBJ2-1; 11 bases align to TRBD2. Germline CDR1 reads SGHRS; CDR2 reads YFSETQ. The CDR3 covers 13 residues. With V trimmed by 5 bases and J by 7 bases, 2 bases remained unmatched.

The chain uses TRBV19 and TRBJ2-2, with D tentatively TRBD2 (5 bases). The CDR3 runs to 12 residues. Trimming took 2 bases from V and 8 from J, leaving 6 bases between them. The germline V gene has CDR1 LNHDA and CDR2 SQIVND (reference sequence). CDR3 loop: CASSIRGGELFF. The CDR3 bases are TGTGCCAGTAGTATACGAGGGGGGGAGCTGTTTTTT. Using reference TRBV19 and TRBJ2-2 for the parts outside the CDR3, the full variable domain is DGGITQSPKYLFRKEGQNVTLSCEQNLNHDAMYWYRQDPGQGLRLIYYSQIVNDFQKGDIAEGYSVSREKKESFPLTVTSAQKNPTAFYLCASSIRGGELFFGEGSRLTVL.

The table lists this clonotype with a count of one. CDR3 DNA sequence: TGTGCCAGCAGTCCATCAAAGGGGCCGGCCCAGTACTTC. Translating gives CASSPSKGPAQYF. The chain recombines TRBV25-1 with TRBJ2-5; the D gene is possibly TRBD1 (5 bases). Germline CDR1 and CDR2: MGHDK and SYGVNS. Trimming took off 5 bases at V and 9 bases at J, with 16 bases between the two ends. The CDR3 extends over 13 amino acids.

The chain employs TRBV28 and TRBJ1-2, with a weak D call TRBD1 (6 bases). The V gene lost 1 base and the J gene lost 7 bases, with 16 bases spanning the gap. Germline V gene sequence: CDR1 MDHEN, CDR2 SYDVKM. This CDR3 is 15 amino acids long. DNA of the CDR3: TGTGCCAGCAGTTTATTGGACAGAATCACCACTGGCTACACCTTC. Translation gives CASSLLDRITTGYTF.

The chain has TRBV10-3 and TRBJ2-1; the D gene could be TRBD1 or TRBD2 (6 bases each). Trimming removed 3 bases at V and 5 bases at J, with 14 bases between. The CDR3 runs to 15 residues. Germline CDR1 and CDR2: ENHRY and SYGVKD. The CDR3 DNA sequence: TGTGCCATCAGTGATAGGGGGGAGTCTAACAATGAGCAGTTCTTC. It specifies CAISDRGESNNEQFF.

This sequence joins TRBV7-2 and TRBJ2-5, with 11 nucleotides matching TRBD2. The CDR3 contains 16 residues. V lost 1 base to trimming and J lost 4 bases; unmatched junction nucleotides: 5. CDR1 and CDR2 (germline): SGHTA, FQGNSA. CDR3 region: CASSLVGSGGAETQYF. The CDR3 DNA reads as TGTGCCAGCAGCTTAGTTGGTAGCGGGGGGGCAGAGACCCAGTACTTC.

V gene TRBV28 combines with J gene TRBJ1-2; 9 positions agree with TRBD1. CDR3 length: 13 amino acids. The germline V gene has CDR1 MDHEN and CDR2 SYDVKM. V gave up 5 bases and J gave up 4 bases; unmatched junction bases: 2. The CDR3 region is CASSGQGFYGYTF. The CDR3 nucleotides are TGTGCCAGCAGTGGACAGGGGTTCTATGGCTACACCTTC.